What follows are 27 T cell receptor beta chains derived from one specimen sequenced in a study of cytomegalovirus exposure and HLA in healthy donors (dated by TCRdb to about 2017). The library was made by the immunoSEQ multiplex PCR assay. A mixture of 60 forward primers for TCR Vbeta segments and 13 reverse primers for TCR Jbeta segments was used in the multiplex PCR. Imported from immuneACCESS, the table was reduced by TCRdb to in-frame sequences with V and J called. These copies leave out some clones; in studies compared against another copy, an unresolved V gene accounts for under half, and the cause of the remainder is not known. For this sample there are 110,000 to 150,000 clones; around 80% appear just once. The leading ten clones occupy 2.5% to 3% of the sample. Sample: PBMCs. These receptors came from a female donor in good health and CMV-seronegative.

V gene TRBV7-2 combines with J gene TRBJ1-5, with a weak D call TRBD1 (5 bases). Germline V lookup: CDR1 SGHTA, CDR2 FQGNSA. V gave up 0 bases and J gave up 0 bases, with 6 bases separating them. The CDR3 contains 15 residues. In nucleotides, the CDR3 is TGTGCCAGCAGCTTAGCGGGGGGTAGCAATCAGCCCCAGCATTTT. Residues: CASSLAGGSNQPQHF. The whole variable domain, filled in from reference TRBV7-2 and TRBJ1-5, reads GAGVSQSPSNKVTEKGKDVELRCDPISGHTALYWYRQSLGQGLEFLIYFQGNSAPDKSGLPSDRFSAERTGGSVSTLTIQRTQQEDSAVYLCASSLAGGSNQPQHFGDGTRLSIL.

The chain combines TRBV2 with TRBJ2-4; D not certain. The CDR3 spans 16 residues. The ends were cut back, 6 bases at V and 0 bases at J, with 15 bases in the middle. Germline-derived CDR1 and CDR2 are SNHLY and FYNNEI. The CDR3 sequence: CASSKLTELAKNIQYF. CDR3 sequence (DNA): TGTGCCAGCAGCAAACTGACGGAGTTAGCCAAAAACATTCAGTACTTC.

V is TRBV2 and J is TRBJ2-7; the D gene is possibly TRBD1 (5 bases). The CDR3 runs to 14 residues. Germline V gene lookup returns CDR1 SNHLY and CDR2 FYNNEI. The ends were cut back, 4 bases at V and 5 bases at J, with 15 bases in the middle. This CDR3 is CASSVIRKGDEQYF. The CDR3 coding sequence is TGTGCCAGCAGTGTAATTCGTAAAGGGGACGAGCAGTACTTC. Supplemented by reference TRBV2 and TRBJ2-7, the full variable domain reads EPEVTQTPSHQVTQMGQEVILRCVPISNHLYFYWYRQILGQKVEFLVSFYNNEISEKSEIFDDQFSVERPDGSNFTLKIRSTKLEDSAMYFCASSVIRKGDEQYFGPGTRLTVT.

This CDR3 reads CASSILAGGRNEQYF. For the CDR3, the DNA is TGTGCCAGCAGCATACTAGCGGGGGGGCGAAACGAGCAGTACTTC. The J gene is TRBJ2-7, the V gene TRBV5-4; TRBD2 matches at 13 bases. The CDR3 runs 15 residues. The germline V gene encodes CDR1 SGHNT and CDR2 YYREEE (reference sequence). V dropped 4 bases and J dropped 5; count of bases not matched to a gene: 6.

The chain employs TRBV4-2 and TRBJ2-2; D is ambiguous. CDR3 size: 16 residues. Germline CDR1 reads LGHNA; CDR2 reads YNFKEQ. Deletions cut 1 base from V and 5 bases from J, with 14 bases between. The CDR3 DNA reads TGTGCCAGCAGCCAAGGGGCACGCACAAAGACCGGGGAGCTGTTTTTT. Translation gives CASSQGARTKTGELFF.

This clone was seen a single time. This CDR3 is CASRATGEIIDFF. In DNA form, the CDR3 reads TGTGCCAGCAGAGCGACGGGGGAGATAATCGATTTCTTT. V gene TRBV11-2 combines with J gene TRBJ1-1; D is perhaps TRBD1 (5 bases). Germline lookup yields CDR1 SGHAT and CDR2 FQNNGV. Trimming shortened V by 6 bases and J by 13 bases, and 21 bases separated the two germline ends. The CDR3 is 13 residues long. Looking up the rest from reference TRBV11-2 and TRBJ1-1 gives the full variable domain: EAGVAQSPRYKIIEKRQSVAFWCNPISGHATLYWYQQILGQGPKLLIQFQNNGVVDDSQLPKDRFSAERLKGVDSTLKIQPAKLEDSAVYLCASRATGEIIDFFGQGTRLTVV.

This clone has a single count. V usage is TRBV18 and J usage is TRBJ2-7, with D possibly TRBD1 on 6 matching bases. The germline V and J ends were trimmed by 10 bases and 4 bases, with 17 bases remaining between them. The CDR3 runs 13 residues. Germline V gives CDR1 KGHSH, CDR2 LQKENI. The CDR3 region has the DNA TGTGCCACCGCCGGGACAACTTATTACGAGCAGTACTTC. The encoded protein is CATAGTTYYEQYF.

J is TRBJ2-3 and V is TRBV5-4; 8 positions agree with TRBD2. V lost 5 bases and J lost 3; bases outside the gene matches: 8. Germline V gene lookup returns CDR1 SGHNT and CDR2 YYREEE (reference sequence). This CDR3 comprises 15 residues. CDR3: CASSPGGAGTDTQYF. CDR3 in DNA: TGTGCCAGCAGTCCCGGGGGGGCAGGGACAGATACGCAGTATTTT.

The chain combines TRBV11-3 with TRBJ2-3; 7 bases fit TRBD2. Trimming took 4 bases from V and 8 from J; bases not matched to a gene: 6. CDR3 size: 13 residues. From germline, CDR1 is SGHNT and CDR2 YENEEA. As DNA, the CDR3 is TGTGCCAGCAGCTCTCTATCGGGGGGTACGCAGTATTTT. Protein sequence: CASSSLSGGTQYF.

This clone showed up just a few times. The CDR3 sequence: CASSFGGQYEQYF. The DNA of the CDR3 is TGTGCCAGCAGCTTCGGCGGACAGTACGAGCAGTACTTC. The rearrangement joins TRBV5-6 to TRBJ2-7; D perhaps matches TRBD1 (6 bases). Germline CDR1 SGHDT, CDR2 YYEEEE. CDR3 length: 13 residues. Trimming took 2 bases from V and 4 from J, leaving 10 bases between them.

The V and J genes are TRBV28 and TRBJ2-7; 12 bases line up with TRBD2. J was trimmed by 3 bases and V by 6 bases; bases with no gene match: 3. Germline assignment: CDR1 MDHEN and CDR2 SYDVKM. The CDR3 is 14 amino acids. For the CDR3, the DNA is TGTGCCAGCAGATGGACTAGCGGGGACTACGAGCAGTACTTC. It yields the protein CASRWTSGDYEQYF.

The count of this clone is one. The chain has TRBV7-3 and TRBJ2-1; D perhaps matches TRBD2 (5 bases). Trimming left V 1 base short and J 7 bases short, with 20 bases between. This CDR3 is 17 amino acids long. Germline CDR1 reads SGHTA; CDR2 reads FQGTGA. This CDR3 is CASSLRFWGVEGNEQFF. Here the CDR3 DNA reads TGTGCCAGCAGCTTAAGGTTTTGGGGAGTAGAGGGTAATGAGCAGTTCTTC.

This chain uses TRBV5-4 with TRBJ1-1; TRBD1 might be the D (5 bases). V lost 0 bases and J lost 6, with 12 bases in between. This CDR3 has 14 amino acids. Germline CDR1 SGHNT, CDR2 YYREEE (reference sequence). The CDR3 reads CASSLEAGRPEAFF. The CDR3 DNA reads TGTGCCAGCAGCTTGGAGGCAGGGCGCCCTGAAGCTTTCTTT.

This chain connects TRBV5-4 to TRBJ1-6; 8 bases are shared with TRBD1. The length of the CDR3 is 16 residues. The V and J ends lost 4 bases and 9 bases, in that order; junction bases with no gene match: 12. Germline CDR1 and CDR2: SGHNT and YYREEE (reference sequence). The CDR3 reads CASSNQGAWGGSPLHF. The CDR3 DNA reads as TGTGCCAGCAGCAATCAGGGGGCTTGGGGCGGTTCACCCCTCCACTTT.

This rearrangement joins TRBV6-6 to TRBJ1-1; a weak D match, TRBD1 (5 bases). CDR3 length: 16 residues. V was cut by 5 bases and J by 7 bases, with 23 bases left in between. CDR1 MNHNY and CDR2 SVGAGI come from the germline V gene (reference sequence). The chain's CDR3 is CASSTRQRGLLVEAFF. CDR3 nucleotides: TGTGCCAGCAGTACGCGACAGAGGGGACTTTTGGTTGAAGCTTTCTTT.

The chain has TRBV2 and TRBJ1-4; no firm D call. Germline-derived CDR1 and CDR2 are SNHLY and FYNNEI. This CDR3 comprises 14 residues. Trimming took 2 bases from V and 6 from J, leaving 10 bases between them. In nucleotides, the CDR3 is TGTGCCAGCAGTGAACGAGGTTACTATGAAAAACTGTTTTTT. This translates into CASSERGYYEKLFF.

A single count supports this clone. V is TRBV4-2 and J is TRBJ2-5; maybe TRBD2 (5 bases). From germline, CDR1 is LGHNA and CDR2 YNFKEQ. V was shortened by 0 bases and J by 5 bases, with 13 bases between the two germline ends. The CDR3 spans 15 residues. The CDR3 nucleotides read TGTGCCAGCAGCCAAGATTCTGACTACTGGGAGACCCAGTACTTC. Translating gives CASSQDSDYWETQYF.

The genes are TRBV29-1 and TRBJ1-2; a possible D gene is TRBD1 (5 bases). From germline, CDR1 is SQVTM and CDR2 ANQGSEA. The V and J ends lost 7 bases and 6 bases respectively, with 15 bases between them. The CDR3 length is 12 residues. CDR3 amino acids: CSGGTVIDGYTF. CDR3 in DNA: TGCAGCGGCGGGACGGTGATTGATGGCTACACCTTC.

V is TRBV5-1 and J is TRBJ1-1; 7 bases align to TRBD1. The CDR3 covers 14 residues. The V gene's germline CDR1 is SGHRS and CDR2 YFSETQ. The V gene end was trimmed by 0 bases and the J gene end by 5 bases; junction bases not matched to a gene: 4. The CDR3 DNA follows: TGCGCCAGCAGCTTGGTAACAGGGGAGACTGAAGCTTTCTTT. It encodes CASSLVTGETEAFF.

This chain connects TRBV11-3 to TRBJ2-3; the match to TRBD1 covers 8 bases. This CDR3 is 15 amino acids long. V lost 5 bases and J lost 1; bases outside the gene matches: 5. The germline V gene encodes CDR1 SGHNT and CDR2 YENEEA. In nucleotides, the CDR3 is TGTGCCAGCAGCCGCGGGACAGGAGGCACAGATACGCAGTATTTT. Its protein product is CASSRGTGGTDTQYF.

V is TRBV6-6 and J is TRBJ1-2; TRBD1 is a possible D gene (5 bases). The V and J ends lost 6 bases and 2 bases respectively, with 13 bases between them. Germline CDR1 reads MNHNY; CDR2 reads SVGAGI (reference sequence). The CDR3 totals 14 residues. CDR3 in amino acids: CASSAGRLNYGYTF. As DNA, the CDR3 is TGTGCCAGCAGCGCGGGACGGTTGAACTATGGCTACACCTTC.

The chain recombines TRBV19 with TRBJ2-6; 10 bases are a match to TRBD1. Losses at the gene ends were 7 bases for V and 0 bases for J; bases not matched to a gene: 12. The CDR3 runs to 19 residues. Germline V gives CDR1 LNHDA, CDR2 SQIVND (reference sequence). DNA for the CDR3: TGTGCCAGTACTCCCGGGGGTAGGGACAGGGGCTCTGGGGCCAACGTCCTGACTTTC. Its translation is CASTPGGRDRGSGANVLTF.

The rearrangement links TRBV2 to TRBJ2-3; 8 bases match TRBD2. V was pared by 4 bases and J by 6 bases, with 6 bases of the junction left unmatched. The CDR3 is made up of 14 amino acids. Germline V gene data show CDR1 as SNHLY and CDR2 as FYNNEI. The CDR3 here is CASSGLAGSDTQYF. CDR3 nucleotide sequence: TGTGCCAGCAGTGGGTTAGCGGGAAGCGATACGCAGTATTTT.

The J gene is TRBJ2-5, the V gene TRBV18; 8 nucleotides match TRBD1. There are 15 residues in the CDR3. The junction had 7 bases not matched to a gene; V was cut back by 0 bases and J by 7 bases. Germline CDR1 KGHSH, CDR2 LQKENI. For the CDR3, the DNA is TGTGCCAGCTCACCACCGGCCAGGGGGCGAGGGACCCAGTACTTC. Protein product: CASSPPARGRGTQYF.

The table lists this clone with a few counts. The chain has TRBV27 and TRBJ1-1; TRBD1 might be the D (5 bases). CDR1 and CDR2 (germline): MNHEY, SMNVEV (reference sequence). This CDR3 region has 13 residues. The ends were cut back, 6 bases at V and 1 base at J, with 9 bases in the middle. CDR3 nucleotide sequence: TGTGCCAGCAGGGGGGGTGAGAACACTGAAGCTTTCTTT. It encodes CASRGGENTEAFF.

The chain carries TRBV27 and TRBJ2-2; D remains unclear. The germline CDR1 and CDR2 sequences are MNHEY and SMNVEV (reference sequence). Trimming took 1 base from V and 6 from J, leaving 9 bases between them. The CDR3 sequence is 14 residues long. The CDR3 coding sequence is TGTGCCAGCAGTTTATTCCGGGTTTCCGGGGAGCTGTTTTTT. It is translated as CASSLFRVSGELFF.

The chain joins TRBV6-6 to TRBJ1-4, with D hard to call. The CDR3 has 14 residues. Germline lookup yields CDR1 MNHNY and CDR2 SVGAGI (reference sequence). Trimming removed 2 bases from V and 8 bases from J, with 12 bases in between. The DNA for the CDR3 is TGTGCCAGCAGTTACAGTCCGGGGAGAGAAAAACTGTTTTTT. It translates to CASSYSPGREKLFF.